This T cell receptor beta chain stems from a study of identifying expanded T cells in peripheral blood. The study, taken as a whole, reports: Over approximately two and four weeks, about 15 and 19 clones changed, versus roughly 1.2 between replicates.

Healthy donors had no documented immune events, such as infections, while sampled. The method was immunoSEQ multiplex PCR; TCRdb's version includes in-frame clones alone and lacks a portion of them. The sample has around 78,000 clones, approximately 84% seen once. Notes on this clone: Its antigen is unknown.

Germline V gives CDR1 MNHNS, CDR2 SASEGT. Trimming removed 8 bases from V and 4 bases from J; junction bases left unmatched: 8. This CDR3 has 15 residues. The sequence came from a person aged 18 to 75 in good health. The rearrangement links TRBV6-1 to TRBJ2-7; TRBD2 agrees at 13 bases. The sample consisted of blood. The CDR3 protein is CASVLLAGGVYEQYF. The CDR3 bases are TGTGCCAGCGTCTTACTAGCGGGAGGGGTATACGAGCAGTACTTC.